The entry that follows covers one T cell receptor beta chain sequence. Here immunoSEQ multiplex PCR was the method, and the copy in TCRdb shows in-frame clones only, minus some. The sample has roughly 300,000 clones, 86% seen once; the top ten hold approximately 1.5%. The sample comes from a study of blood T cell repertoires in COVID-19. This CDR3 has 15 amino acids. Losses at the gene ends were 1 base for V and 7 bases for J; bases not matched to a gene: 5. CDR1 and CDR2 from the germline V gene are SGHNT and YENEEA. The genes are TRBV11-3 and TRBJ2-1, with 9 bases lining up with TRBD2. The TCR was taken from a woman in her forties or fifties with acute or convalescent COVID-19. Sequenced material: peripheral blood. The CDR3, as DNA: TGTGCCAGCAGCTTAGTGCGGGAGGGCCGGAATGAGCAGTTCTTC. This codes for CASSLVREGRNEQFF. The full variable domain, with the rest looked up from reference TRBV11-3 and TRBJ2-1, is EAGVVQSPRYKIIEKKQPVAFWCNPISGHNTLYWYLQNLGQGPELLIRYENEEAVDDSQLPKDRFSAERLKGVDSTLKIQPAELGDSAVYLCASSLVREGRNEQFFGPGTRLTVL.